This T cell receptor (beta chain) was captured by sequencing in a study of cytomegalovirus exposure and HLA in healthy donors. General study findings and limits: Further analysis, carried out later, found HLA-associated TCR beta chains more clonally expanded than equally common other chains.

The donors gave bone marrow, and they were healthy. As to this clone: Its antigen is undetermined.

Researchers ran the PCR with 60 Vbeta and 13 Jbeta primers. Method: immunoSEQ multiplex PCR; TCRdb's copy keeps in-frame clones and lacks some. The sample records approximately 160,000 clones, roughly 79% being singletons. This sequence originates from a man aged 40-49 years in good health and CMV-seronegative. The specimen was PBMCs.

The CDR3 spells CASSQTGNPEAFF. CDR3 DNA sequence: TGTGCCAGCAGCCAGACAGGGAATCCTGAAGCTTTCTTT. The J gene is TRBJ1-1, the V gene TRBV4-2; TRBD1 matches at 7 bases. The CDR3 has 13 residues. J gave up 6 bases and V 3 bases, and 4 bases lay outside the gene matches. The germline CDR1 and CDR2 sequences are LGHNA and YNFKEQ.